This T cell receptor (beta chain) is drawn from a study of T-cell memory formation after mild COVID-19. TCRdb processed the 5' RACE reads anew with MiXCR; each CDR3 protein has one entry. This sample has 500,000 to 600,000 distinct CDR3 sequences; roughly 18% occur once, and the top ten carry about 11%. This clonotype was found many times. Its matching antigen is unknown. This CDR3 has 17 amino acids. Germline loops: CDR1 MNHEY, CDR2 SVGEGT. The junction had 2 bases not matched to a gene; V was cut back by 0 bases and J by 4 bases. Findings of the study overall: Day 15 to 85 contracting clones showed balanced CD4/CD8; day 15 to 37 expanders favored CD4+.

The V and J genes are TRBV6-2 or TRBV6-3 and TRBJ2-1; TRBD2 aligns across 14 bases. The source material was PBMCs or a T cell subset sorted from them (not recorded which). The clonotype was recovered from an adult woman who had mild COVID-19 (a few samples of this study predate the infection). Cell type and time point are not known. The CDR3 nucleotides are TGTGCCAGCAGTTACTCGGGACTAGCGGGAGTGTACAATGAGCAGTTCTTC. Protein product: CASSYSGLAGVYNEQFF.